The next 15 T cell receptor beta chains were all read from a single sample in a study of beta chain features in type 1 diabetes. Isolated RNA was reverse transcribed in full, so expressed TCRB transcripts were sequenced. Using immunoSEQ multiplex PCR, the repertoire was profiled, and TCRdb retains in-frame clones only, with some absent. This table has about 360,000 clones, approximately 12% appearing once. The sequenced sample consisted of naive CD4+ T cells from blood. The receptors come from a man aged 18 to 29 in good health.

This clone came up a few times. The chain joins TRBV7-9 to TRBJ2-1; D gene uncertain. CDR1 is SEHNR and CDR2 is FQNEAQ in the germline V gene (reference sequence). This CDR3 region has 14 residues. The germline V and J ends were trimmed by 5 bases and 0 bases, with 8 bases remaining between them. The CDR3 protein is CASSPTGSYNEQFF. The DNA for the CDR3 is TGTGCCAGCAGCCCCACGGGCTCCTACAATGAGCAGTTCTTC.

The CDR3 is CASSLGGKETQYF. CDR3 coding DNA: TGTGCCAGCAGTTTAGGCGGGAAAGAGACCCAGTACTTC. The V gene is TRBV28, the J gene TRBJ2-5, with TRBD2 as a possible D gene (6 bases). CDR3 length: 13 residues. CDR1 and CDR2 from the germline V gene are MDHEN and SYDVKM. Deletions cut 2 bases from V and 3 bases from J, with 7 bases between.

The rearrangement uses TRBV27 and TRBJ1-4; TRBD1 matches 9 bases. CDR1 MNHEY and CDR2 SMNVEV come from the germline V gene (reference sequence). CDR3 length: 15 residues. V shed 8 bases and J 9 bases; nucleotides not matched to a gene: 13. CDR3 in amino acids: CASQPLLGTGKKLFF. CDR3 bases: TGTGCCAGCCAACCCTTACTGGGGACAGGGAAAAAACTGTTTTTT.

This clone has more than one count but fewer than ten. The rearrangement joins TRBV5-4 to TRBJ1-4; D remains unclear. In germline, CDR1 is SGHNT, CDR2 YYREEE (reference sequence). This CDR3 comprises 15 residues. Trimming shortened V by 1 base and J by 4 bases, and 11 bases separated the two germline ends. The CDR3 DNA is TGTGCCAGCAGCTTGATCGGGGAGAGTAATGAAAAACTGTTTTTT. Protein product: CASSLIGESNEKLFF. The variable domain in full, with the rest retrieved from reference TRBV5-4 and TRBJ1-4, is ETGVTQSPTHLIKTRGQQVTLRCSSQSGHNTVSWYQQALGQGPQFIFQYYREEENGRGNFPPRFSGLQFPNYSSELNVNALELDDSALYLCASSLIGESNEKLFFGSGTQLSVL.

The rearrangement uses TRBV15 and TRBJ1-2, with unresolved D. CDR1 is LNHNV, CDR2 YYDKDF, per germline (reference sequence). Trimming stripped 1 base from V and 5 bases from J, with 17 bases between. The CDR3 has 16 residues. The CDR3 DNA reads as TGTGCCACCAGCAGAGCTCGGCGAGATCTCGGGTATGGCTACACCTTC. Translation gives CATSRARRDLGYGYTF.

This sequence joins TRBV28 and TRBJ1-5, with 9 bases matching TRBD1. Germline values: CDR1 MDHEN, CDR2 SYDVKM. Trimming at V came to 6 bases and at J to 6 bases, leaving 12 bases not matched to a gene. This CDR3 comprises 16 residues. The CDR3 DNA reads as TGTGCCAGCAGGTACAGGGGGACAGGGAAGAGTCAGCCCCAGCATTTT. Its protein is CASRYRGTGKSQPQHF. The variable domain in full, with the rest retrieved from reference TRBV28 and TRBJ1-5, is DVKVTQSSRYLVKRTGEKVFLECVQDMDHENMFWYRQDPGLGLRLIYFSYDVKMKEKGDIPEGYSVSREKKERFSLILESASTNQTSMYLCASRYRGTGKSQPQHFGDGTRLSIL.

The V call is TRBV21-1, the J call TRBJ2-7; the table assigns TRBD1, which was not confirmed against the DNA. TRBV21-1 is an annotated pseudogene. The CDR3 contains 14 residues. The CDR3 DNA reads as TGTGCCAGCACCGACAGGGGGCGGGCCTACGAGCAGTACTTC. Its protein product is CASTDRGRAYEQYF.

This clone was found a few times. CDR3 amino acids: CASSLGLAGTTDTQYF. CDR3 sequence (DNA): TGTGCCAGCAGCTTGGGACTAGCGGGCACCACAGATACGCAGTATTTT. This sequence joins TRBV7-9 and TRBJ2-3; TRBD2 matches 12 bases. J was trimmed by 2 bases and V by 3 bases; bases with no gene match: 3. The CDR3 consists of 16 residues. The germline CDR1 and CDR2 sequences are SEHNR and FQNEAQ (reference sequence).

This clone turned up a few times. This chain joins TRBV28 and TRBJ1-1; TRBD1 might be the D (5 bases). Germline CDR1 reads MDHEN; CDR2 reads SYDVKM. The CDR3 spans 11 residues. Between the trimmed V and J ends, which lost 5 bases and 11 bases, there was a span of 12 bases. CDR3 sequence (DNA): TGTGCCAGCAGTCAACGGACACTTGCTTTCTTT. Protein product: CASSQRTLAFF.

The rearrangement uses TRBV27 and TRBJ1-2; maybe TRBD1 (6 bases). Germline values: CDR1 MNHEY, CDR2 SMNVEV (reference sequence). The V end was cut by 5 bases, the J end by 3 bases, with 10 bases between. The CDR3 sequence is 13 residues long. The chain's CDR3 is CASSTYRDYGYTF. The CDR3 DNA reads TGTGCCAGCAGTACCTACAGGGACTATGGCTACACCTTC.

This clone showed up just a few times. The V gene is TRBV5-4, the J gene TRBJ2-4; TRBD1 agrees at 7 bases. The CDR3 contains 13 residues. The V gene's germline CDR1 is SGHNT and CDR2 YYREEE (reference sequence). V lost 4 bases to trimming and J lost 6 bases; unmatched junction nucleotides: 4. The CDR3 loop reads CASSVQGPNIQYF. Here the CDR3 DNA reads TGTGCCAGCAGCGTACAGGGGCCAAACATTCAGTACTTC.

This clone was detected a few times. This chain joins TRBV27 and TRBJ2-1, with D possibly matching TRBD2 (6 bases). In germline, CDR1 is MNHEY, CDR2 SMNVEV (reference sequence). V lost 4 bases and J lost 4, with 14 bases in between. The CDR3 covers 15 residues. This CDR3 is CASSSASAGYNEQFF. CDR3 in DNA: TGTGCCAGCAGTTCAGCTAGCGCGGGGTACAATGAGCAGTTCTTC.

This rearrangement joins TRBV7-2 to TRBJ2-7; 7 nucleotides agree with TRBD1. After removal of 4 bases from V and 1 base from J, the junction contained 7 bases not matched to a gene. CDR3 length: 15 residues. CDR1 and CDR2 (germline): SGHTA, FQGNSA. CDR3 coding DNA: TGTGCCAGCAGCTCGACAGGGATCCGTTCCTACGAGCAGTACTTC. It yields the protein CASSSTGIRSYEQYF.

This clone was detected a few times. The gene calls are TRBV7-9 and TRBJ1-1; TRBD1 matches 10 bases. The V segment lost 4 bases and the J segment 5 bases; nucleotides outside the gene matches: 4. This CDR3 is 14 amino acids long. Germline V lookup: CDR1 SEHNR, CDR2 FQNEAQ (reference sequence). The CDR3: CASSWGQGRTEAFF. The CDR3 DNA reads as TGTGCCAGCAGCTGGGGACAGGGGAGGACTGAAGCTTTCTTT.

The chain couples TRBV5-1 to TRBJ2-4; 7 nucleotides match TRBD1. The ends lost 4 bases at V and 4 bases at J; junction bases unmatched: 5. Germline CDR1 and CDR2: SGHRS and YFSETQ. The CDR3 loop spans 14 amino acids. CDR3 bases: TGCGCCAGCAGCGGGGGACAGACTAAAAACATTCAGTACTTC. Amino acid sequence: CASSGGQTKNIQYF.